Sequencing of this T cell receptor beta chain was carried out in a study of long-term antiretroviral therapy in people with HIV. A v3.0 immunoSEQ assay was performed at survey level. Here immunoSEQ multiplex PCR was the method, and the copy in TCRdb shows in-frame clones only, minus some. The profile shows 25,000 to 35,000 clones, roughly 97% of them singletons. Germline loops: CDR1 MNHNY, CDR2 SVGAGI (reference sequence). Trimming left V 9 bases short and J 4 bases short, with 9 bases between. This CDR3 is built from 11 residues. This material consisted of unsorted PBMCs, taken 6.9 years after starting antiretroviral therapy. The chain uses TRBV6-6 and TRBJ1-1; unclear D gene. This TCR derives from a man in his thirties or forties with HIV. The DNA of the CDR3 is TGTGCCAGTCAGTGGGGCACTGAAGCTTTCTTT. Translating gives CASQWGTEAFF.